One and the same sample provided the 8 T cell receptor beta chains below, sequenced in a study of identical twins. MiXCR, applied by TCRdb to the 5' RACE reads, yields one record per CDR3 protein. The table records about 790,000 distinct CDR3 sequences, roughly 18% of them present only once. These data are also associated with another study on T cells expressing NK-cell markers.

Sequencing input: PBMCs. The receptors shown here come from a woman between 18 and 29 years old in good health.

This clonotype was counted between two and nine times. The genes are TRBV20-1 and TRBJ1-1; D might be TRBD1 (5 bases). Trimming took off 2 bases at V and 6 bases at J, with 19 bases between the two ends. This CDR3 spans 15 amino acids. Germline lookup yields CDR1 DFQATT and CDR2 SNEGSKA (reference sequence). The DNA for the CDR3 is TGCAGTGCTAGAAACCCTCGAGAGGGACGGGCTGAAGCTTTCTTT. Protein product: CSARNPREGRAEAFF.

This chain joins TRBV29-1 and TRBJ2-7; tentatively, D is TRBD2 (5 bases). Germline V gene lookup returns CDR1 SQVTM and CDR2 ANQGSEA. The CDR3 is made up of 12 amino acids. The V end was cut by 5 bases, the J end by 6 bases, with 14 bases between. Here the CDR3 DNA reads TGCAGCGTTTCGGGAACCCTGTTCGAGCAGTACTTC. Translated, it gives CSVSGTLFEQYF.

The sample holds a few counts of this clonotype. This chain connects TRBV5-1 to TRBJ2-6; a possible D gene is TRBD2 (6 bases). V lost 6 bases, J lost 8 bases, and 15 bases lay in between. Per the germline V gene, CDR1 is SGHRS and CDR2 is YFSETQ. This CDR3 contains 14 residues. CDR3 loop: CASTGGLISNVLTF. CDR3 nucleotide sequence: TGCGCCAGCACCGGGGGACTTATTTCCAACGTCCTGACTTTC.

This chain links TRBV7-7 with TRBJ2-7; D might be TRBD1 (5 bases). The ends were cut back, 1 base at V and 5 bases at J, with 15 bases in the middle. Per germline, CDR1 SSHAT and CDR2 FNYEAQ (reference sequence). The CDR3 has 15 amino acids. The CDR3 bases are TGTGCCAGCAGCTTAGGGCCAGGGCGGAGCGACGAGCAGTACTTC. As protein: CASSLGPGRSDEQYF.

There are a few counts of this clonotype. CDR3 coding DNA: TGTGCCAGCAGCTTATGGACTAGCGGGATAGACGAGCAGTACTTC. Its translation: CASSLWTSGIDEQYF. V usage is TRBV7-2 and J usage is TRBJ2-7, with TRBD2 matching 12 bases. CDR3 length equals 15 residues. V lost 2 bases and J lost 5; bases outside the gene matches: 4. CDR1 is SGHTA and CDR2 is FQGNSA in the germline V gene.

This clonotype was seen a few times. The rearrangement uses TRBV20-1 and TRBJ1-5; perhaps TRBD1 as D (5 bases). The CDR3 spans 12 residues. Trimming took 3 bases from V and 11 from J, leaving 14 bases between them. The germline V gene has CDR1 DFQATT and CDR2 SNEGSKA (reference sequence). In DNA, the CDR3 is TGCAGTGCTAGTCCCTCAGACAGCACCCAGCATTTT. It translates to CSASPSDSTQHF.

V is TRBV6-1 and J is TRBJ2-1, with D perhaps being TRBD1 or TRBD2 (5 bases each). The germline V gene encodes CDR1 MNHNS and CDR2 SASEGT. The CDR3 totals 15 residues. V lost 4 bases to trimming and J lost 2 bases, with 12 bases between them. This chain's CDR3 is CASSVRGPPYNEQFF. Written as DNA, the CDR3 is TGTGCCAGCAGTGTCCGGGGACCACCCTACAATGAGCAGTTCTTC.

The chain has TRBV3-1 and TRBJ1-2; D not certain. The CDR3 is 13 amino acids. Trimming stripped 4 bases from V and 9 bases from J, with 15 bases between. In germline, CDR1 is LGHDT, CDR2 YNNKEL (reference sequence). This chain's CDR3 is CASSLTDTMSYTF. The CDR3 nucleotides read TGTGCCAGCAGCCTTACAGATACTATGAGCTACACCTTC.